These 19 T cell receptor beta chains came from one sample sequenced in a study of shared clonotypes between healthy human individuals. The data were produced by immunoSEQ multiplex PCR, yet TCRdb's version contains in-frame clones alone and is incomplete. The data show 1.5 million to 2.5 million clones, with over 85% seen just once and approximately 1% held by the top ten. CD45RO-negative CD8 cells positively selected for CCR7 made up the naive population, which excluded terminally differentiated effector memory CD45RA+ cells. The sequencing sample was made of naive CD8+ T cells sorted from blood. These receptors originate from a man aged 18 to 35 in good health.

The V call is TRBV5-6, the J call TRBJ2-3; the D gene is possibly TRBD2 (7 bases). The CDR3 has 13 residues. Deletions cut 7 bases from V and 8 bases from J, with 17 bases between. CDR1 is SGHDT, CDR2 YYEEEE, per germline. The CDR3 protein is CASEGLADSTQYF. The CDR3 DNA reads TGTGCCAGCGAGGGGCTAGCGGACAGTACGCAGTATTTT.

The chain couples TRBV5-4 to TRBJ2-7; 8 bases fit TRBD1. Germline CDR1 and CDR2: SGHNT and YYREEE (reference sequence). Trimming at V came to 3 bases and at J to 0 bases, leaving 8 bases not matched to a gene. The CDR3 runs to 16 residues. CDR3 nucleotides: TGTGCCAGCAGCTCTGGGACAGGTTCGAGCTCCTACGAGCAGTACTTC. It yields the protein CASSSGTGSSSYEQYF.

This clone showed up just once. The sample has other DNA sequences that encode this CDR3 too. The V and J genes are TRBV7-9 and TRBJ1-3; D remains ambiguous. The CDR3 is 12 amino acids. Trimming stripped 1 base from V and 5 bases from J, with 3 bases between. The germline V gene has CDR1 SEHNR and CDR2 FQNEAQ (reference sequence). In DNA form, the CDR3 reads TGTGCCAGCAGCTTAGGAAGAAACACCATATATTTT. Its protein product is CASSLGRNTIYF.

The rearrangement uses TRBV7-9 and TRBJ2-7; 7 nucleotides line up with TRBD1. CDR1 and CDR2 from the germline V gene are SEHNR and FQNEAQ (reference sequence). Trimming removed 1 base from V and 0 bases from J; junction bases left unmatched: 3. The CDR3 has 15 residues. The CDR3 DNA follows: TGTGCCAGCAGCTTAGAGGGGGCCCCCTCCTACGAGCAGTACTTC. It is translated as CASSLEGAPSYEQYF.

The chain carries TRBV9 and TRBJ2-7; D gene ambiguous. CDR1 and CDR2 (germline): SGDLS, YYNGEE. The CDR3 sequence is 11 residues long. The germline V and J ends were trimmed by 3 bases and 6 bases, with 7 bases remaining between them. DNA of the CDR3: TGTGCCAGCAGCGATAGCTCCGAGCAGTACTTC. It is translated as CASSDSSEQYF.

The chain recombines TRBV18 with TRBJ2-7; D is unresolved. CDR1 is KGHSH, CDR2 LQKENI, per germline. V dropped 3 bases and J dropped 2 bases, with 11 bases sitting between them. The CDR3 covers 14 residues. CDR3 DNA: TGTGCCAGCTCACCCCCGGACCGCCCCTACGAGCAGTACTTC. Translation gives CASSPPDRPYEQYF.

As concerns this clone: Other DNA sequences in the sample encode the same CDR3. The genes are TRBV27 and TRBJ1-3; D unclear. V was cut by 3 bases and J by 0 bases, with 3 bases left in between. Germline loops: CDR1 MNHEY, CDR2 SMNVEV (reference sequence). This CDR3 is built from 13 residues. The DNA for the CDR3 is TGTGCCAGCAGTTTGAGCTCTGGAAACACCATATATTTT. Its translation is CASSLSSGNTIYF.

V usage is TRBV7-2 and J usage is TRBJ2-7, with D uncertain. CDR3 size: 14 residues. Between the trimmed V and J ends, which lost 1 base and 1 base, there was a span of 8 bases. Germline CDR1 is SGHTA and CDR2 is FQGNSA. CDR3 coding DNA: TGTGCCAGCAGCTTAGTTATAGATTCCTACGAGCAGTACTTC. Translated, it gives CASSLVIDSYEQYF.

The chain links TRBV13 to TRBJ2-3; tentatively, D is TRBD1 (7 bases). From germline, CDR1 is PRHDT and CDR2 FYEKMQ (reference sequence). Trimming stripped 5 bases from V and 0 bases from J, with 15 bases between. The CDR3 sequence is 16 residues long. CDR3 sequence: CASSAMRDSSTDTQYF. CDR3 coding DNA: TGTGCCAGCAGCGCGATGCGGGACAGTAGCACAGATACGCAGTATTTT.

The chain employs TRBV30 and TRBJ1-2; D is unclear. Germline loops: CDR1 GTSNPN, CDR2 SVGIG (reference sequence). V was cut by 4 bases and J by 6 bases, with 12 bases left in between. This CDR3 contains 12 residues. The CDR3 nucleotides are TGTGCCTGGACCCTCGCCGTGCATGGCTACACCTTC. Protein product: CAWTLAVHGYTF.

As to this clone: This sample includes further DNA sequences coding for the same CDR3. This rearrangement joins TRBV7-9 to TRBJ2-7; perhaps TRBD2 as D (5 bases). The V end was cut by 5 bases, the J end by 2 bases, with 10 bases between. The CDR3 spans 13 residues. The V gene's germline CDR1 is SEHNR and CDR2 FQNEAQ (reference sequence). The CDR3 coding sequence is TGTGCCAGCAGCCCAGCGGCCGCCTACGAGCAGTACTTC. This codes for CASSPAAAYEQYF.

The rearrangement joins TRBV28 to TRBJ2-3, with a possible D match to TRBD2 (6 bases). Germline V CDR1 and CDR2: MDHEN, SYDVKM. This CDR3 comprises 17 residues. Trimming stripped 3 bases from V and 2 bases from J, with 18 bases between. The CDR3 DNA sequence: TGTGCCAGCAGTTTCAGTGCCGGGGACTCCAACACAGATACGCAGTATTTT. It specifies CASSFSAGDSNTDTQYF.

Comments on this clone: Other DNA sequences of this sample code for an identical CDR3. The V gene is TRBV27, the J gene TRBJ2-6; unclear D gene. Per germline, CDR1 MNHEY and CDR2 SMNVEV (reference sequence). Trimming took off 5 bases at V and 3 bases at J, with 8 bases between the two ends. This CDR3 has 14 residues. CDR3: CASSLRSGANVLTF. The CDR3 bases are TGTGCCAGCAGTCTGAGGAGTGGGGCCAACGTCCTGACTTTC.

This chain links TRBV5-4 with TRBJ2-1; TRBD2 matches at 12 bases. The V segment lost 3 bases and the J segment 8 bases; nucleotides outside the gene matches: 6. CDR3 length equals 15 residues. The germline V gene encodes CDR1 SGHNT and CDR2 YYREEE (reference sequence). In DNA, the CDR3 is TGTGCCAGCAGCTGGACTAGCGGGAAAAGGGATGAGCAGTTCTTC. Amino acids: CASSWTSGKRDEQFF.

In regard to this clone: This sample includes further DNA sequences coding for the same CDR3. The rearrangement uses TRBV5-1 and TRBJ1-1; TRBD1 is a possible D gene (5 bases). V was cut by 2 bases and J by 0 bases, with 8 bases left in between. Germline CDR1 is SGHRS and CDR2 is YFSETQ. CDR3 length: 14 amino acids. The chain's CDR3 is CASSFGAMNTEAFF. CDR3 DNA: TGCGCCAGCAGCTTTGGGGCGATGAACACTGAAGCTTTCTTT.

The chain uses TRBV7-6 and TRBJ2-5, with 14 bases identical to TRBD2. Germline V gene lookup returns CDR1 SGHVS and CDR2 FNYEAQ. CDR3 length equals 18 residues. The junction had 11 bases not matched to a gene; V was cut back by 3 bases and J by 5 bases. The CDR3 protein is CASSFGGLAGVLGETQYF. The CDR3 DNA reads as TGTGCCAGCAGCTTTGGGGGACTAGCGGGAGTTTTAGGGGAGACCCAGTACTTC.

About this clone itself: Other DNA sequences in the sample encode the same CDR3. This sequence joins TRBV5-4 and TRBJ2-3; D not certain. This CDR3 has 13 amino acids. Germline V lookup: CDR1 SGHNT, CDR2 YYREEE (reference sequence). V was clipped by 4 bases and J by 0 bases, with 6 bases between them. The CDR3 loop reads CASSPPSTDTQYF. In DNA form, the CDR3 reads TGTGCCAGCAGCCCGCCTAGCACAGATACGCAGTATTTT.

The rearrangement uses TRBV7-6 and TRBJ2-7; the match to TRBD2 covers 13 bases. CDR1 is SGHVS and CDR2 is FNYEAQ in the germline V gene. V lost 5 bases to trimming and J lost 4 bases; unmatched junction nucleotides: 14. The CDR3 is made up of 18 amino acids. The CDR3 nucleotides are TGTGCCAGCAGCCCTAACCTTGGACTAGCGGGAGATTATTACGAGCAGTACTTC. The encoded protein is CASSPNLGLAGDYYEQYF.

The rearrangement uses TRBV7-9 and TRBJ2-2; D gene ambiguous. Germline values: CDR1 SEHNR, CDR2 FQNEAQ (reference sequence). The V gene lost 4 bases and the J gene lost 6 bases, with 12 bases spanning the gap. The CDR3 covers 14 residues. The DNA of the CDR3 is TGTGCCAGCAGCTCAGTAAGGAAGGCCGGGGAGCTGTTTTTT. Its translation: CASSSVRKAGELFF.